This passage covers 23 T cell receptor beta chains from one sample sequenced in a study of identical twins. TCRdb processed the 5' RACE reads anew with MiXCR; each CDR3 protein has one entry. The data contain roughly 240,000 distinct CDR3 sequences, 5.5% to 7% of them singletons. These same data were also listed under a study on yellow fever vaccine responses in identical twins.

Sequenced material: memory (CD45RO+) T cells sorted from blood. The receptors were sampled from a young woman in good health.

The CDR3 DNA is TGTGCCAGCAGCTCTCGGACAGGCGCGAACACCGGGGAGCTGTTTTTT. Translated, it gives CASSSRTGANTGELFF. The rearrangement joins TRBV7-8 to TRBJ2-2; 7 bases are shared with TRBD1. Trimming at V came to 4 bases and at J to 0 bases, leaving 5 bases not matched to a gene. This CDR3 has 16 amino acids. CDR1 is SGHVS, CDR2 FQNEAQ, per germline.

The chain combines TRBV29-1 with TRBJ1-2, with D unclear. Per the germline V gene, CDR1 is SQVTM and CDR2 is ANQGSEA. This CDR3 spans 12 amino acids. Trimming took off 2 bases at V and 2 bases at J, with 6 bases between the two ends. The CDR3 here is CSVESKNYGYTF. The CDR3 region has the DNA TGCAGCGTTGAATCTAAAAACTATGGCTACACCTTC.

This clonotype has at least ten counts. The chain links TRBV5-1 to TRBJ1-4; D unclear. V lost 4 bases and J 7 bases, leaving 11 bases between the germline ends. CDR1 and CDR2 (germline): SGHRS, YFSETQ. The CDR3 is 13 residues long. The CDR3 loop is CASSEGSSEKLFF. The CDR3, as DNA: TGCGCCAGCAGCGAGGGATCCTCTGAAAAACTGTTTTTT. Supplemented by reference TRBV5-1 and TRBJ1-4, the full variable domain reads KAGVTQTPRYLIKTRGQQVTLSCSPISGHRSVSWYQQTPGQGLQFLFEYFSETQRNKGNFPGRFSGRQFSNSRSEMNVSTLELGDSALYLCASSEGSSEKLFFGSGTQLSVL.

V is TRBV7-9 and J is TRBJ2-6; D might be TRBD1 or TRBD2, each matching 5 bases. This CDR3 has 16 amino acids. Germline CDR1 and CDR2: SEHNR and FQNEAQ (reference sequence). V lost 6 bases, J lost 1 base, and 13 bases lay in between. In nucleotides, the CDR3 is TGTGCCAGCAGGGCCGGGACGGCTTCTGGGGCCAACGTCCTGACTTTC. Translation gives CASRAGTASGANVLTF.

This clonotype was observed many times. The CDR3: CAGTEGRGNIQYF. The CDR3, as DNA: TGTGCCGGGACCGAAGGTCGCGGAAACATTCAGTACTTC. V gene TRBV7-9 combines with J gene TRBJ2-4; D tentatively reads TRBD1 or TRBD2 (5 bases each). The germline V gene encodes CDR1 SEHNR and CDR2 FQNEAQ (reference sequence). Trimming pared 11 bases from V and 6 bases from J, leaving 17 bases between. This CDR3 is built from 13 residues. The whole variable domain, filled in from reference TRBV7-9 and TRBJ2-4, reads DTGVSQNPRHKITKRGQNVTFRCDPISEHNRLYWYRQTLGQGPEFLTYFQNEAQLEKSRLLSDRFSAERPKGSFSTLEIQRTEQGDSAMYLCAGTEGRGNIQYFGAGTRLSVL.

This clonotype was counted between two and nine times. The chain combines TRBV18 with TRBJ2-7; 7 nucleotides align to TRBD1. V was pared by 5 bases and J by 2 bases, with 3 bases of the junction left unmatched. From germline, CDR1 is KGHSH and CDR2 LQKENI. This CDR3 spans 13 amino acids. CDR3: CASSTGQTYEQYF. CDR3 bases: TGTGCCAGCTCAACGGGACAGACCTACGAGCAGTACTTC.

This clonotype was seen a few times. The chain is built from TRBV5-6 and TRBJ2-1; D could derive from TRBD1 or TRBD2 (5 bases each). The CDR3 is 13 residues long. CDR1 is SGHDT and CDR2 is YYEEEE in the germline V gene. V gave up 3 bases and J gave up 9 bases, with 13 bases separating them. The CDR3 loop reads CASSWGPPVEQFF. CDR3 nucleotide sequence: TGTGCCAGCAGCTGGGGACCCCCGGTTGAGCAGTTCTTC.

This clonotype was observed at least ten times. The gene calls are TRBV24-1 and TRBJ2-2; TRBD2 matches 10 bases. The CDR3 consists of 14 residues. The germline CDR1 and CDR2 sequences are KGHDR and SFDVKD. Germline trimming cut 4 bases from V and 11 bases from J; bases unmatched to any gene: 6. The CDR3, as DNA: TGTGCCACCAGTGAGGCCAGCGGGAGGGCAGAGCTGTTTTTT. This translates into CATSEASGRAELFF.

This clonotype was picked up many times. The V and J genes are TRBV5-1 and TRBJ1-5; 8 bases agree with TRBD1. J was trimmed by 5 bases and V by 4 bases; bases with no gene match: 2. The germline V gene has CDR1 SGHRS and CDR2 YFSETQ. CDR3 length equals 13 residues. The CDR3 loop is CASSAGQDQPQHF. For the CDR3, the DNA is TGCGCCAGCAGCGCGGGACAGGATCAGCCCCAGCATTTT.

The chain uses TRBV7-2 and TRBJ2-3, with D unresolved. The V and J ends lost 1 base and 2 bases respectively, with 10 bases between them. Germline-derived CDR1 and CDR2 are SGHTA and FQGNSA. This CDR3 is built from 15 residues. The CDR3 region has the DNA TGTGCCAGCAGCTTAGAATCTGAAAACACAGATACGCAGTATTTT. Protein product: CASSLESENTDTQYF. Combining the CDR3 with reference TRBV7-2 and TRBJ2-3 gives the whole variable domain GAGVSQSPSNKVTEKGKDVELRCDPISGHTALYWYRQSLGQGLEFLIYFQGNSAPDKSGLPSDRFSAERTGGSVSTLTIQRTQQEDSAVYLCASSLESENTDTQYFGPGTRLTVL.

This clonotype was observed many times. The J gene is TRBJ2-5, the V gene TRBV5-1, with D perhaps matching TRBD2 (5 bases). Trimming removed 6 bases from V and 5 bases from J, with 11 bases in between. The CDR3 loop spans 12 amino acids. CDR1 is SGHRS and CDR2 is YFSETQ in the germline V gene. The CDR3 is CASTGESETQYF. The CDR3 DNA is TGCGCCAGCACTGGGGAGAGTGAGACCCAGTACTTC.

This clonotype came up many times. The chain employs TRBV7-9 and TRBJ2-7; tentative D call: TRBD2 (6 bases). The V gene lost 4 bases and the J gene lost 2 bases, with 12 bases spanning the gap. The V gene's germline CDR1 is SEHNR and CDR2 FQNEAQ (reference sequence). CDR3 size: 14 residues. CDR3 protein: CASSYPGVTYEQYF. The CDR3 DNA follows: TGTGCCAGCAGCTACCCGGGAGTAACCTACGAGCAGTACTTC.

J is TRBJ2-2 and V is TRBV20-1, with D possibly matching TRBD1 (5 bases). The CDR3 extends over 15 amino acids. Germline CDR1 DFQATT, CDR2 SNEGSKA (reference sequence). Trimming removed 1 base from V and 1 base from J, with 10 bases in between. This CDR3 reads CSARVGQGNTGELFF. The CDR3 DNA is TGCAGTGCTAGAGTAGGGCAGGGGAACACCGGGGAGCTGTTTTTT.

This clonotype was seen a few times. The rearrangement links TRBV20-1 to TRBJ2-5; D possibly corresponds to TRBD2 (6 bases). Germline CDR1 DFQATT, CDR2 SNEGSKA (reference sequence). The CDR3 has 17 residues. Trimming took off 7 bases at V and 2 bases at J, with 26 bases between the two ends. The CDR3 DNA is TGCAGTGTCCGGGGGAGCGACACCCGGAGCCTACAAGAGACCCAGTACTTC. Translating gives CSVRGSDTRSLQETQYF.

The rearrangement links TRBV7-9 to TRBJ2-7; D is undetermined. The CDR3 is made up of 13 amino acids. V was cut by 1 base and J by 3 bases, with 7 bases left in between. Germline V gene data show CDR1 as SEHNR and CDR2 as FQNEAQ (reference sequence). CDR3 nucleotides: TGTGCCAGCAGCTTAGGGGCGGACTACGAGCAGTACTTC. The encoded protein is CASSLGADYEQYF.

V usage is TRBV11-2 and J usage is TRBJ2-5; 11 bases are shared with TRBD2. This CDR3 is built from 16 residues. The J segment lost 5 bases and the V segment lost 5 bases, leaving 10 bases of the junction unmatched. Germline-derived CDR1 and CDR2 are SGHAT and FQNNGV. In DNA, the CDR3 is TGTGCCAGCAGCCCGGGGGTGACTAGCGGGGTGGAGACCCAGTACTTC. Translated, it gives CASSPGVTSGVETQYF. Drawing the rest from reference TRBV11-2 and TRBJ2-5, the complete variable domain is EAGVAQSPRYKIIEKRQSVAFWCNPISGHATLYWYQQILGQGPKLLIQFQNNGVVDDSQLPKDRFSAERLKGVDSTLKIQPAKLEDSAVYLCASSPGVTSGVETQYFGPGTRLLVL.

In its sample, this clonotype was seen many times. CDR3 residues: CASSLTGEEDYGYTF. CDR3 coding DNA: TGTGCCAGCAGTTTGACAGGGGAGGAGGACTATGGCTACACCTTC. The rearrangement joins TRBV12-3 or TRBV12-4 to TRBJ1-2; 8 bases agree with TRBD1. CDR3 length: 15 amino acids. Trimming removed 3 bases from V and 3 bases from J; junction bases left unmatched: 6.

The sample holds a few counts of this clonotype. This chain connects TRBV7-6 to TRBJ2-5, with 13 bases aligning to TRBD2. The CDR3 contains 19 residues. J gave up 1 base and V 4 bases, and 12 bases lay outside the gene matches. Looked up from germline, CDR1 is SGHVS and CDR2 is FNYEAQ. In DNA, the CDR3 is TGTGCCAGCAGCTACAGACTAGCGGGGGGAAGTTCTTCCCAAGAGACCCAGTACTTC. Amino acid sequence: CASSYRLAGGSSSQETQYF.

The V call is TRBV4-2, the J call TRBJ1-5; unclear D gene. Trimming removed 0 bases at V and 7 bases at J, with 7 bases between. CDR3 size: 13 residues. Germline loops: CDR1 LGHNA, CDR2 YNFKEQ. The CDR3 loop reads CASSQEMGQPQHF. The CDR3 nucleotides read TGTGCCAGCAGCCAAGAGATGGGCCAGCCCCAGCATTTT.

This clonotype has at least ten counts. J is TRBJ2-1 and V is TRBV3-1; tentatively, D is TRBD2 (6 bases). V gave up 3 bases and J gave up 13 bases, with 13 bases separating them. The CDR3 runs 12 residues. The V gene's germline CDR1 is LGHDT and CDR2 YNNKEL (reference sequence). In DNA, the CDR3 is TGTGCCAGCAGCCAGCCCCTAGCGAGACAGTTCTTC. Translation gives CASSQPLARQFF.

This clonotype has just a few counts. The V gene is TRBV20-1, the J gene TRBJ1-2; 9 bases fit TRBD1. CDR1 DFQATT and CDR2 SNEGSKA come from the germline V gene (reference sequence). The ends lost 3 bases at V and 5 bases at J; junction bases unmatched: 7. This CDR3 contains 14 residues. The CDR3 region is CSARWTGDLYGYTF. The CDR3 DNA follows: TGCAGTGCTAGGTGGACAGGGGACCTATATGGCTACACCTTC.

This clonotype came up many times. The V and J genes are TRBV20-1 and TRBJ1-1; 8 bases line up with TRBD1. After removal of 6 bases from V and 4 bases from J, the junction contained 7 bases not matched to a gene. CDR1 is DFQATT, CDR2 SNEGSKA, per germline (reference sequence). This CDR3 spans 13 amino acids. Here the CDR3 reads CSAVVQGGTEAFF. CDR3 bases: TGCAGTGCCGTGGTACAGGGGGGCACTGAAGCTTTCTTT.

This clonotype was counted ten times or more. Here the CDR3 reads CASSPRASGSYEQYF. The CDR3 DNA reads as TGTGCCAGCAGTCCCAGAGCCAGCGGGAGTTACGAGCAGTACTTC. The chain employs TRBV6-1 and TRBJ2-7, with 8 positions matching TRBD2. After removal of 5 bases from V and 4 bases from J, the junction contained 10 bases not matched to a gene. Germline V gives CDR1 MNHNS, CDR2 SASEGT. This CDR3 region has 15 residues.